The clone carrying this T cell receptor (beta chain) was counted a few times. Its antigen is not known. This sample is drawn from a study of metastatic and nonmetastatic thyroid tumors. The wider study: The comparison covered peripheral blood and tumor or nodule tissue in malignant and benign thyroid patients. The study's findings and limits: Patients with malignant thyroid tumors reportedly had significantly higher TCR beta diversity than those with benign nodules, in blood and tumor.

Thyroid surgery had not been preceded by any treatment in any patient. Study processing details: Construction of a distant-metastasis classifier for papillary thyroid cancer relied on CDR3 differences across clinicopathological groups. TCRdb re-clonotyped the PCR reads through MiXCR. The V and J calls were not made by the authors but by TCRdb's processing. The table has about 43,000 clones, about 3.3% seen once. Germline V lookup: CDR1 DFQATT, CDR2 SNEGSKA (reference sequence). The CDR3 has 15 amino acids. Specimen: blood. The TCR originated in a female donor with papillary thyroid cancer or a benign thyroid nodule (not recorded which). Some clones in this sample may be carry-over from other donors' samples. The chain carries TRBV20-1 and TRBJ2-1, with 7 nucleotides matching TRBD2. TRBJ2-7 explains the end of the DNA better; the J call may be wrong. The CDR3 loop is CSARDIREVYSGQYF. In DNA form, the CDR3 reads TGCAGTGCTAGAGATATCCGGGAGGTCTACAGTGGGCAGTACTTC.